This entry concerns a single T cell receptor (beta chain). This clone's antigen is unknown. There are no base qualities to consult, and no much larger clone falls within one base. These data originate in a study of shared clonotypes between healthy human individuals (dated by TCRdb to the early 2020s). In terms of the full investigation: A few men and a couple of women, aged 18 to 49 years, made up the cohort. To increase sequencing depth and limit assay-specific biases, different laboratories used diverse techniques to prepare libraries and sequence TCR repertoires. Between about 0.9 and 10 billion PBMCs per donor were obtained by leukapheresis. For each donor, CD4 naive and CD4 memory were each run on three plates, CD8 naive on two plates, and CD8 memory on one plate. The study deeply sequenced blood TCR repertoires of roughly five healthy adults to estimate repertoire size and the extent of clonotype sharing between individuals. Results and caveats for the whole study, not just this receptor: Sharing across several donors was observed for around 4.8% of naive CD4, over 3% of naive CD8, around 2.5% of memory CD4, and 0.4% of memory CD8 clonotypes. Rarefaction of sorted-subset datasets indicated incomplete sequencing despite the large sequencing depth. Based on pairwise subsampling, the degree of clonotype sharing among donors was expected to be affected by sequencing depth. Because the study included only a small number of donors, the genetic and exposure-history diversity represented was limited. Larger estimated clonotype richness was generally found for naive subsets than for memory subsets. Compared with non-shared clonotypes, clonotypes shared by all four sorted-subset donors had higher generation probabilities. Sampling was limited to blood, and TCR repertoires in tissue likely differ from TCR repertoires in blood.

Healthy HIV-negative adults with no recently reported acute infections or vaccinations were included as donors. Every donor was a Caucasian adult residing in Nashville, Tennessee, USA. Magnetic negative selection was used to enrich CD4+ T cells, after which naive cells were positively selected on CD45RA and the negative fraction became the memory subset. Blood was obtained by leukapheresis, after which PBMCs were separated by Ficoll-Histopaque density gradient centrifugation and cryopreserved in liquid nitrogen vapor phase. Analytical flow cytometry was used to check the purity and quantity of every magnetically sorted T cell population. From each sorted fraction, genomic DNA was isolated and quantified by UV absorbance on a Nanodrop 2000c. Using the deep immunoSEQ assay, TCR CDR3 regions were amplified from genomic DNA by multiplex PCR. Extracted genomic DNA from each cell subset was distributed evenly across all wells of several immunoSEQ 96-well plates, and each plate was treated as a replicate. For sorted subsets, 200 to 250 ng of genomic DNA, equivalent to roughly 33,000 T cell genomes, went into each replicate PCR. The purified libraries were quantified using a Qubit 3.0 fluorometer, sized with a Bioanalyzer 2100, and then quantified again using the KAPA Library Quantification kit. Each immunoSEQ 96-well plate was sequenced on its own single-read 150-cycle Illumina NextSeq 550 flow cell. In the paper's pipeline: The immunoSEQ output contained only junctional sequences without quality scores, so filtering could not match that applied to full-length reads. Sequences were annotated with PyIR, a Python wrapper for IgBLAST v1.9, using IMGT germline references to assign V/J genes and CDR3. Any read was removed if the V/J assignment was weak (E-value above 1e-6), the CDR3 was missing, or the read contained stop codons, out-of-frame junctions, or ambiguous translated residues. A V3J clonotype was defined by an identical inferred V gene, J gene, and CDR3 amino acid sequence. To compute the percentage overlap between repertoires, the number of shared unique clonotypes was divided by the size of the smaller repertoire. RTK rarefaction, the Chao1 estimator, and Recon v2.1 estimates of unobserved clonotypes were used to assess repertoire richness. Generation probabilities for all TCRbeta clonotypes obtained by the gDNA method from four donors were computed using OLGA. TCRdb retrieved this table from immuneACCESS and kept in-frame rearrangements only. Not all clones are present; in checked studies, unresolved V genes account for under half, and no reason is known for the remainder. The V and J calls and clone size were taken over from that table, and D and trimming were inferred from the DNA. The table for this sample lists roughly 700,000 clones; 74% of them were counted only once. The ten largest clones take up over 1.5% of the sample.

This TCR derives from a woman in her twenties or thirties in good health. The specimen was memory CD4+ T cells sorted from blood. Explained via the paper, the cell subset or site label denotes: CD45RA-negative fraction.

The CDR3: CASSEYGQTVYGYTF. The DNA is TGTGCCAGTAGTGAATACGGACAGACAGTCTATGGCTACACCTTC. The chain is made from TRBV19 and TRBJ1-2, and the D gene may be TRBD1, 6 bases matching. Counted from cysteine to phenylalanine, this CDR3 has 15 amino acids. CDR3 DNA only is kept here, 45 bases in frame from base 1. V loses 5 bases of germline sequence and J loses 4 bases, and the interval between the two ends is 17 bases. As encoded in the germline V gene (reference sequence), CDR1 is LNHDA while CDR2 is SQIVND.